This TCR beta chain was identified in a study of blood T cell repertoires in COVID-19. Study-wide background: PBMCs, B-cell-depleted T cells, or T cells provided the cDNA or gDNA that made up the material.

The Seattle site enrolled patients during active infection and followed them longitudinally. CDR3 size: 16 residues. Germline V lookup: CDR1 SGHTA, CDR2 FQGTGA. The ends lost 5 bases at V and 3 bases at J; junction bases unmatched: 8. Per the study methods: Quantification of nucleated cells was approximated via reference gene primer amplification. Profiled with immunoSEQ multiplex PCR; TCRdb holds only in-frame clones, not every one. V and J calls plus clone size are reproduced from that table; the DNA served to infer D and trimming. The data hold over 120,000 clones, with roughly 80% observed a single time.

The receptor was derived from a woman in her sixties or seventies with COVID-19, enrolled during active disease. The chain has TRBV7-3 and TRBJ2-2, with 8 bases fitting TRBD2. Sequencing was performed on peripheral blood. Written as DNA, the CDR3 is TGTGCCAGCAGCCCCGCGGGGGGATCGGACACCGGGGAGCTGTTTTTT. This sequence encodes CASSPAGGSDTGELFF.